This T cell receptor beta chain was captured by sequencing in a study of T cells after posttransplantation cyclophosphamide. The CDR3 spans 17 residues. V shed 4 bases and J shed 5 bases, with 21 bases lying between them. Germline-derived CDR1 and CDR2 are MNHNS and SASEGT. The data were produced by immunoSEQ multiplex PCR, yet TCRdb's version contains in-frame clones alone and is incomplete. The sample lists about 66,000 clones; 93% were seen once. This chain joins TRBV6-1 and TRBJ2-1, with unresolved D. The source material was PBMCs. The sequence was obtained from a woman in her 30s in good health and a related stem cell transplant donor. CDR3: CASSGLDPLSLDNEQFF. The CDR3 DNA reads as TGTGCCAGCAGTGGCTTAGATCCTTTGAGCCTGGACAATGAGCAGTTCTTC.